The clone carrying this TCR beta chain was observed many times. The data are from a study of shared clonotypes between healthy human individuals. The CDR3 is made up of 17 amino acids. Trimming cost V 7 bases and J 4 bases; bases outside gene matches: 12. Germline CDR1 SGHNT, CDR2 YYREEE (reference sequence). Donors, healthy HIV-negative adults, lacked recent acute infections or vaccinations. The method was immunoSEQ multiplex PCR; TCRdb's version includes in-frame clones alone and lacks a portion of them. The profile shows about 490,000 clones, over 70% of them singletons. The genes are TRBV5-4 and TRBJ2-6, with 9 bases that match TRBD1. The sample consisted of PBMCs. This TCR came from a woman in her thirties or forties in good health. Some clones in this sample may be carry-over from other donors' samples. In nucleotides, the CDR3 is TGTGCCAGCCGGCCCGCCGGGACAGGGACCGGGGCCAACGTCCTGACTTTC. It specifies CASRPAGTGTGANVLTF. Filled out from reference TRBV5-4 and TRBJ2-6, the complete variable domain reads ETGVTQSPTHLIKTRGQQVTLRCSSQSGHNTVSWYQQALGQGPQFIFQYYREEENGRGNFPPRFSGLQFPNYSSELNVNALELDDSALYLCASRPAGTGTGANVLTFGAGSRLTVL.